The clone carrying this TCR beta chain was seen just once. The data were taken from a study of blood T cell repertoires in COVID-19. Per the germline V gene, CDR1 is MDHEN and CDR2 is SYDVKM. Trimming removed 7 bases from V and 5 bases from J; junction bases left unmatched: 9. This CDR3 has 14 amino acids. Sequencing was performed with immunoSEQ multiplex PCR; in TCRdb, only in-frame clones are kept and a portion is missing. This table has about 240,000 clones, roughly 86% appearing once. Sequencing was performed on peripheral blood. The receptor comes from a man older than 75 with acute or convalescent COVID-19. The J gene is TRBJ1-1, the V gene TRBV28; TRBD1 matches at 8 bases. The CDR3 region has the DNA TGTGCCAGCACCTTGACAGGGGACTGGACTGAAGCTTTCTTT. This translates into CASTLTGDWTEAFF.